A selection of T cell receptor beta chains follows, all from one sample in a study of blood T cell repertoires in COVID-19. Profiling relied on immunoSEQ multiplex PCR, and the TCRdb table lists in-frame clones only, not all of them. The table has about 260,000 clones, 88% seen once. The sample comprised peripheral blood. The receptors here all came from a human donor in a cohort sampled during active COVID-19. The CDR3 runs from the conserved cysteine through the conserved F or W. Each record gives: J gene, V gene, CDR3 protein.

TRBJ2-7 TRBV5-1 CASSLGSSGRYEQYF
TRBJ1-5 TRBV18 CASSLRRQNNQPQHF
TRBJ2-7 TRBV6-2/TRBV6-3 CASSPVFYEQYF
TRBJ1-2 TRBV7-9 CASSPQGSGYGYTF
TRBJ1-1 TRBV7-9 CASSFTTGMNTEAFF
TRBJ2-6 TRBV5-4 CAIRLTSSGGSGANVLTF
TRBJ2-7 TRBV5-1 CASSFSLAGGQEQYF
TRBJ1-3 TRBV7-6 CASSLAGGVNTIYF
TRBJ2-2 TRBV9 CASSVRLTGGSLVANTGELFF
TRBJ1-2 TRBV7-9 CASSSSGSYGYTF
TRBJ2-3 TRBV6-2/TRBV6-3 CASSTPRVPIDTDTQYF
TRBJ1-5 TRBV15 CATSRGDRGVNQPQHF
TRBJ2-5 TRBV7-9 CASSFGQATQETQYF
TRBJ2-1 TRBV5-4 CASSPNIPPGGPYNEQFF
TRBJ1-4 TRBV30 CAWSVQGTDNEKLFF
TRBJ2-3 TRBV6-5 CASSYGLTHSTDTQYF
TRBJ2-1 TRBV28 CASRRIPPLREAFLPYNEQFF
TRBJ1-2 TRBV4-1 CASSQYPRAGTNGYTF
TRBJ1-2 TRBV19 CASSISSRAGYTF
TRBJ2-2 TRBV27 CASSSDTRTGELFF
TRBJ1-2 TRBV15 CATSRAKTALGYGYTF
TRBJ2-7 TRBV6-5 CASWRDGTYEQYF
TRBJ1-1 TRBV7-6 CASSLGQGALNTEAFF
TRBJ1-1 TRBV27 CASSLEGRGHSEAFF
TRBJ2-7 TRBV29-1 CSVEAAGSYEQYF
TRBJ1-1 TRBV12-3/TRBV12-4 CASLRGGTEAFF
TRBJ1-1 TRBV12-3/TRBV12-4 CASSQQGTTEAFF
TRBJ2-7 TRBV11-2 CASSWGQGPYEQYF
TRBJ1-1 TRBV18 CASSPQGPNPGFGAFF
TRBJ2-6 TRBV7-2 CASSLVRGTASSGANVLTF
TRBJ2-7 TRBV27 CASSPRGDIARYEQYF
TRBJ2-3 TRBV24-1 CATSDFRQETDTQYF
TRBJ1-2 TRBV9 CASWRGPAGGYTF
TRBJ1-2 TRBV6-5 CASSYTGSNYGYTF
TRBJ2-2 TRBV4-3 CASSQGSDGIYTGELFF
TRBJ1-2 TRBV4-3 CASSPEDRRTIYTF
TRBJ2-1 TRBV11-3 CASSLAGTSGESSYNEQFF
TRBJ1-1 TRBV29-1 CSVTDRVGTEAFF
TRBJ2-7 TRBV4-3 CASSQTSLAEQYF
TRBJ2-2 TRBV7-9 CATLTSPEELFF
TRBJ2-7 TRBV21-1 CASSPKPGGSVNYEQYF
TRBJ2-7 TRBV10-3 CAIKGTSGSNEQYF
TRBJ2-7 TRBV4-3 CASSQDWGLADEQYF
TRBJ2-1 TRBV30 CAWSVLRASEQFF
TRBJ2-3 TRBV25-1 CASSDPNRPSTDTQYF
TRBJ1-3 TRBV24-1 CATSARGAGNTIYF
TRBJ2-1 TRBV1 CTSSLPRKSSGQGFNEQFF
TRBJ2-1 TRBV3-1/TRBV3-2 CASSPTTSGAYNEQFF
TRBJ1-1 TRBV5-1 CASSLVMNTEAFF
TRBJ2-2 TRBV9 CASSARDRGTGELFF